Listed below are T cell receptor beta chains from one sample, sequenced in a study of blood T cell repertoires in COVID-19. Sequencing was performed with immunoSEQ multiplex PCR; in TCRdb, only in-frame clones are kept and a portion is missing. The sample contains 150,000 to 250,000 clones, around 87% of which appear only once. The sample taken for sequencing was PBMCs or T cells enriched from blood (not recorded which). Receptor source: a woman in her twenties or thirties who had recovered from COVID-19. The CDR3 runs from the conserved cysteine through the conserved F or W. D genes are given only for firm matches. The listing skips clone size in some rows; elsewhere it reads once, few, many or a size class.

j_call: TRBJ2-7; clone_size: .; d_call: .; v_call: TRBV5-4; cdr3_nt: TGTGCCAGCAGCTTGGGGGGACATACCTCCTACGAGCAGTACTTC; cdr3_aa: CASSLGGHTSYEQYF
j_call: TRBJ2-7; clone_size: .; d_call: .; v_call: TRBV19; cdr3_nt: TGTGCCAGTAGTATTGGGGGGGAGCAGTACTTC; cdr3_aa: CASSIGGEQYF
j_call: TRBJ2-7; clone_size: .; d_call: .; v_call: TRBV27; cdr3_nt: TGTGCCAGCAGTACCCGGTCCGGCGAGCAGTACTTC; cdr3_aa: CASSTRSGEQYF
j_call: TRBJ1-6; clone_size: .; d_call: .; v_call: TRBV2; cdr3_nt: TGTGCCAGCAGTGGGAGGCAGGGGCCTACTTCACCCCTCCACTTT; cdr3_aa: CASSGRQGPTSPLHF
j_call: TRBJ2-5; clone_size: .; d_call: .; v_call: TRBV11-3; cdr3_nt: TGTGCCAGCAGCCCCCGGACTACTGAGGCACAAGAGACCCAGTACTTC; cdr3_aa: CASSPRTTEAQETQYF
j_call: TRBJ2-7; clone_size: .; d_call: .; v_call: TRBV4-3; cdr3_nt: TGCGCCAGCAGCCAAGATGGATACAGTCTCTACGAGCAGTACTTC; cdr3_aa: CASSQDGYSLYEQYF
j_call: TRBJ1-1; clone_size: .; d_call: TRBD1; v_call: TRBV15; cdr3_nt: TGTGCCACCAGCAGTGATCTGGGACAGGGGACTGAAGCTTTCTTT; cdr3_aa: CATSSDLGQGTEAFF
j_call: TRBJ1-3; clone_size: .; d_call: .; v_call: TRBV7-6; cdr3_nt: TGTGCCAGCAGCTTAGAGATCGGGGGGGGTTCTGGAAACACCATATATTTT; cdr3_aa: CASSLEIGGGSGNTIYF
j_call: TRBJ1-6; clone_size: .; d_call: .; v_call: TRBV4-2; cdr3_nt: TGTGCCAGCAGCCAAGGAACGGGAGTTTTTGATTCACCCCTCCACTTT; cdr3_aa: CASSQGTGVFDSPLHF
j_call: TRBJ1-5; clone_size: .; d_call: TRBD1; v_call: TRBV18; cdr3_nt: TGTGCCAGCTCACCCCCGACAGGGGGCAATCAGCCCCAGCATTTT; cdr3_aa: CASSPPTGGNQPQHF
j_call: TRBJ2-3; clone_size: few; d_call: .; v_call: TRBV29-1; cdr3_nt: TGCAGCGTTGTGCGGCGGAGCACAGATACGCAGTATTTT; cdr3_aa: CSVVRRSTDTQYF
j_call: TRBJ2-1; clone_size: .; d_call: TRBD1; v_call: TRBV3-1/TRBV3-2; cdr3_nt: TGTGCCAGCAGCCTCGGGACAGGGCGGGATGAGCAGTTCTTC; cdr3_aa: CASSLGTGRDEQFF
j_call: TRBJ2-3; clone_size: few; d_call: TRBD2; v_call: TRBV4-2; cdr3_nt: TGTGCCACCGAACCATCTCTAGCGGATAGCACAGATACGCAGTATTTT; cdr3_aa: CATEPSLADSTDTQYF
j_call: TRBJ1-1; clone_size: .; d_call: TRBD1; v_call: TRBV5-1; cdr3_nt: TGCGCCAGCAGCCAACCCGGGACAGGGAAAACTGAAGCTTTCTTT; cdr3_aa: CASSQPGTGKTEAFF
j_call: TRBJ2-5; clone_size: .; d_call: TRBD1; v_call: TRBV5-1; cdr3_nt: TGCGCCAGCAGCCCCCGGACAGGGGTCCAAGAGACCCAGTACTTC; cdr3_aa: CASSPRTGVQETQYF
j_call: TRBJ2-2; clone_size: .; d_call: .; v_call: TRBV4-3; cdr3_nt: TGCGCCAGCAGCCAAGGGTACAGTTCGAACACCGGGGAGCTGTTTTTT; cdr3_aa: CASSQGYSSNTGELFF
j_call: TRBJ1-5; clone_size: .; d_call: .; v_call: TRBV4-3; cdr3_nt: TGCGCCAGCAGTTACAGGGTGGGTCAGCCCCAGCATTTT; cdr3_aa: CASSYRVGQPQHF
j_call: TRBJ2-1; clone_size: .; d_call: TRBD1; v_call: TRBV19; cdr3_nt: TGTGCGACAGGGACCGCTTATCAAAATGAGCAGTTCTTC; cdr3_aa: CATGTAYQNEQFF